This T cell receptor beta chain appears in the sequencing data of a study of technical replicates of blood from a few donors. The V gene lost 5 bases and the J gene lost 7 bases, with 20 bases spanning the gap. The CDR3 length is 15 residues. The V gene's germline CDR1 is SEHNR and CDR2 FQNEAQ (reference sequence). The protocol was immunoSEQ multiplex PCR, while the TCRdb copy is restricted to in-frame clones and leaves out a portion. The data hold some 60,000 clones, with approximately 89% observed a single time. V usage is TRBV7-9 and J usage is TRBJ1-1, with D possibly TRBD1 on 6 matching bases. The sequencing sample was made of PBMCs. This clonotype was sampled from a human donor in good health. Some clones in this sample may be carry-over from other donors' samples. The CDR3 loop is CASSPPGTPVFEAFF. CDR3 nucleotide sequence: TGTGCCAGCAGCCCCCCCGGGACACCAGTCTTTGAAGCTTTCTTT. Complete variable domain (other parts from reference TRBV7-9 and TRBJ1-1): DTGVSQNPRHKITKRGQNVTFRCDPISEHNRLYWYRQTLGQGPEFLTYFQNEAQLEKSRLLSDRFSAERPKGSFSTLEIQRTEQGDSAMYLCASSPPGTPVFEAFFGQGTRLTVV.